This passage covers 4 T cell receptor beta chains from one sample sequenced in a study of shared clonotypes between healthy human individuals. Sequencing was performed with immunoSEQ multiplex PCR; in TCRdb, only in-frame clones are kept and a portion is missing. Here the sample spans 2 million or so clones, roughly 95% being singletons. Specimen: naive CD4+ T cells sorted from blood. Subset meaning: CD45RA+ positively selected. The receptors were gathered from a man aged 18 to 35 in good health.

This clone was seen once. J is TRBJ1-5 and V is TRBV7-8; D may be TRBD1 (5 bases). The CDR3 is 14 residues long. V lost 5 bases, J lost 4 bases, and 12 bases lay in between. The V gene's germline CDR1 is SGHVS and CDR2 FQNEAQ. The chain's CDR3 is CASSKGTVNQPQHF. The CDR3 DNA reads TGTGCCAGCAGCAAAGGGACGGTGAATCAGCCCCAGCATTTT.

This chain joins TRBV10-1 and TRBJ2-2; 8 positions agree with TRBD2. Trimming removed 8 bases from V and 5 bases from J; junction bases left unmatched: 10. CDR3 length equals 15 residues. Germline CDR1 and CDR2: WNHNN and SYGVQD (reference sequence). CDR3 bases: TGCGCCAGCGGGGACGGGAGGGCAGGAACCGGGGAGCTGTTTTTT. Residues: CASGDGRAGTGELFF.

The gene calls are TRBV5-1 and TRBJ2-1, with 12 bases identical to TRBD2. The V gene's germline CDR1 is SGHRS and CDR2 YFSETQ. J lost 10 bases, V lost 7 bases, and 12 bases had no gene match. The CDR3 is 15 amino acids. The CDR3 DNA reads TGCGCCAGCGTGCGACTAGCGGGAGCCAGGGGGGAGCAGTTCTTC. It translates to CASVRLAGARGEQFF. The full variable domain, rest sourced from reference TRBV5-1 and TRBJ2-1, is KAGVTQTPRYLIKTRGQQVTLSCSPISGHRSVSWYQQTPGQGLQFLFEYFSETQRNKGNFPGRFSGRQFSNSRSEMNVSTLELGDSALYLCASVRLAGARGEQFFGPGTRLTVL.

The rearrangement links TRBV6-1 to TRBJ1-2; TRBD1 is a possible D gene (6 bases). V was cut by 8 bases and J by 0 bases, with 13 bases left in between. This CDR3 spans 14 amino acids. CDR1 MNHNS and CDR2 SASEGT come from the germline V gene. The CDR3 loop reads CASGLGATNYGYTF. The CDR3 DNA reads TGTGCCAGCGGGTTGGGGGCAACTAACTATGGCTACACCTTC.